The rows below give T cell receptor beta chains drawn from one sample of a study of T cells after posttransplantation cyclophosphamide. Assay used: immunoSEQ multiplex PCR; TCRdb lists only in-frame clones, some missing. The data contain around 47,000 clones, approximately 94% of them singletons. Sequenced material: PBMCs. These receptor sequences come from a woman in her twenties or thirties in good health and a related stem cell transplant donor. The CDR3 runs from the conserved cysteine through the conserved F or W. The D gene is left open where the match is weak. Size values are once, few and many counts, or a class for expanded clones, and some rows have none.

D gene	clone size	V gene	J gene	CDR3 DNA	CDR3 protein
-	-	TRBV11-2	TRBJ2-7	TGTGCCAGCAGCTCTCTCCCACTATCCTACGAGCAGTACTTC	CASSSLPLSYEQYF
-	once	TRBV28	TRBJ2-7	TGTGCCAGCAGTTTATCTCGCGTGGTGCAGTACTTC	CASSLSRVVQYF
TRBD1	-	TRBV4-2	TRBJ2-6	TGTGCCAGCAGTGACAGGGGGCTGGCTGGGGCCAACGTCCTGACTTTC	CASSDRGLAGANVLTF
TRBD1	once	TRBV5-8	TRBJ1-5	TGTGCCAGCAGCTGGGGACAGCCTAGCAATCAGCCCCAGCATTTT	CASSWGQPSNQPQHF
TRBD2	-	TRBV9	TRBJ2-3	TGTGCCAGCAGCGTAGCCCTAGCGGGGGCAGATACGCAGTATTTT	CASSVALAGADTQYF
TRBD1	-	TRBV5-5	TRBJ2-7	TGTGCCAGCAGCCCCGGTCTGACAGGGGCCATTCTCTCCTACGAGCAGTACTTC	CASSPGLTGAILSYEQYF
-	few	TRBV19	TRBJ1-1	TGTGCCAGTCAGCGGGGCGGATACACTGAAGCTTTCTTT	CASQRGGYTEAFF
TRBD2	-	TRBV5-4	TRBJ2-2	TGTGCCAGCAGCCGCAAGACTAGCGGGGGTACCGGGGAGCTGTTTTTT	CASSRKTSGGTGELFF
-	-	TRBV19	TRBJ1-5	TGTGCCAGTAGTGACTTGGGTCAGCCCCAGCATTTT	CASSDLGQPQHF
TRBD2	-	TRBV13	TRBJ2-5	TGTGCCAGCAGCTTAACTAGCGGGGGCCAAGAGACCCAGTACTTC	CASSLTSGGQETQYF
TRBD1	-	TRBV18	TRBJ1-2	TGTGCCAGCTCCCGAGACAGGGCCGGTACGAGTGGCTACACCTTC	CASSRDRAGTSGYTF
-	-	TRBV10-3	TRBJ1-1	TGTGCCACCCGGGGGAGGGACTTGACTGAAGCTTTCTTT	CATRGRDLTEAFF
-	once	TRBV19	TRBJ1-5	TGTGCCACTAGCAGGCAGTTGGATCAGCCCCAGCATTTT	CATSRQLDQPQHF
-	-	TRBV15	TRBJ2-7	TGTGCCACCAGTCGGGACATCTCCTACGAGCAGTACTTC	CATSRDISYEQYF
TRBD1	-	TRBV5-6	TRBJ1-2	TGTGCCAGCAGCCAATATGTGCTGCCCGACAGGGCGGTTGGCTACACCTTC	CASSQYVLPDRAVGYTF
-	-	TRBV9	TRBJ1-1	TGTGCCAGCAGCGTACAGGGGATGAACACTGAAGCTTTCTTT	CASSVQGMNTEAFF
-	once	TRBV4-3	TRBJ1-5	TGCGCCAGCAGCCAAGGATTCGTGTCTGGTCTATATAGCAATCAGCCCCAGCATTTT	CASSQGFVSGLYSNQPQHF
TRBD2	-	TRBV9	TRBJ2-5	TGTGCCAGCAGCACCGGCGGGGGGCTACAAGAGACCCAGTACTTC	CASSTGGGLQETQYF
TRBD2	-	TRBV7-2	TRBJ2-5	TGTGCCAGCAGCTTAACGATGTCGGGGGGGCCTATTTCTGAGACCCAGTACTTC	CASSLTMSGGPISETQYF
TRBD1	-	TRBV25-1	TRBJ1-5	TGTGCCAGCACTGGACAGGGGTCGAGTCAGCCCCAGCATTTT	CASTGQGSSQPQHF
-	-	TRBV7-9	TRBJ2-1	TGTGCCAGCAGCTTAGCGGGGGGTGGGAACAATGAGCAGTTCTTC	CASSLAGGGNNEQFF
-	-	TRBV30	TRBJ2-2	TGTGCCTGGACCCGGGTCCGCGTCAGCGGGGAGCTGTTTTTT	CAWTRVRVSGELFF
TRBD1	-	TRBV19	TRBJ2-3	TGTGCCAGTAGTACAGGGGGCTTCACAGATACGCAGTATTTT	CASSTGGFTDTQYF
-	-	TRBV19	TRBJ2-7	TGTGCCAGTAGGGGGGGTTACGAGCAGTACTTC	CASRGGYEQYF
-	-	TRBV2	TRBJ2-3	TGTGCCAGCAGTGTTGGCAGAAGCACAGATACGCAGTATTTT	CASSVGRSTDTQYF
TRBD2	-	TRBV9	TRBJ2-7	TGTGCCAGCAGCCACAAGAGAGGCGGGACTAGCGGGTATTCCGAGCAGTACTTC	CASSHKRGGTSGYSEQYF
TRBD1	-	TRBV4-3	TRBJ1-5	TGCGCCAGCAGCCCCTTAGCGGGACAGGGTCAGCCCCAGCATTTT	CASSPLAGQGQPQHF
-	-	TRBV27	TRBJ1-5	TGTGCCAGCAGTTTAAAGCCCGGGGGGAACCAGCCCCAGCATTTT	CASSLKPGGNQPQHF